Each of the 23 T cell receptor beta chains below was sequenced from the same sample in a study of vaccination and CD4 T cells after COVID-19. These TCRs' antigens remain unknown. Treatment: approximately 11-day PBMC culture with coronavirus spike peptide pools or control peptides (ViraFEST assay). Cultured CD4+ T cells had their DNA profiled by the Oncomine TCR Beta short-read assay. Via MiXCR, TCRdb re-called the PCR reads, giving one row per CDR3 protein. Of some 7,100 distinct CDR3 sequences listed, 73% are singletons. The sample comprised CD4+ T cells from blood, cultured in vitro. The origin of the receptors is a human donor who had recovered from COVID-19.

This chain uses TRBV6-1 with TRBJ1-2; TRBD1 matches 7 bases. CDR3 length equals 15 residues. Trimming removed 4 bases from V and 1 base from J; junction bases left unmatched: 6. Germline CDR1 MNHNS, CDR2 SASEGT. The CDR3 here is CASSGRDRLNYGYTF. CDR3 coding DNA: TGTGCCAGCAGTGGACGGGACAGACTTAACTATGGCTACACCTTC.

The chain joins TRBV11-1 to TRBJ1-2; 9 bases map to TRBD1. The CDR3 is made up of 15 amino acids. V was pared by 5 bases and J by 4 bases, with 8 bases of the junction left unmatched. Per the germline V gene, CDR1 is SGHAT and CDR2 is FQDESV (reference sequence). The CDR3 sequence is CASSPSGGQGYGYTF. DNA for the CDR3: TGTGCCAGCAGCCCTTCGGGGGGACAGGGCTATGGCTACACCTTC.

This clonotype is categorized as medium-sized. The CDR3 nucleotides are TGCAGTGCTTACAAAGTCGGGAGGCCCTACGAGCAGTACTTC. This encodes CSAYKVGRPYEQYF. V gene TRBV20-1 combines with J gene TRBJ2-7; 7 positions match TRBD2. The trim removed 5 bases at V and 2 bases at J, leaving 9 bases unmatched. Germline CDR1 and CDR2: DFQATT and SNEGSKA (reference sequence). This CDR3 comprises 14 residues.

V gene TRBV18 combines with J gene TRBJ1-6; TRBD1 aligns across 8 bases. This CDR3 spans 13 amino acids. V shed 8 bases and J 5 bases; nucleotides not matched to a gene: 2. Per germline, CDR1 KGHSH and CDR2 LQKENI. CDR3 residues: CASTGGDNSPLHF. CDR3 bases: TGTGCCAGCACAGGGGGGGATAATTCACCCCTCCACTTT.

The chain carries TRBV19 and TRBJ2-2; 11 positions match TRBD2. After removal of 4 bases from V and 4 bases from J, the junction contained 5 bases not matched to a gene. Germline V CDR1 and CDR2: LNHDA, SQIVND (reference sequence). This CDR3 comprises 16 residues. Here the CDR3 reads CASSTPSGRTTGELFF. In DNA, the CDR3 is TGTGCCAGTAGTACCCCTAGCGGGAGGACCACCGGGGAGCTGTTTTTT.

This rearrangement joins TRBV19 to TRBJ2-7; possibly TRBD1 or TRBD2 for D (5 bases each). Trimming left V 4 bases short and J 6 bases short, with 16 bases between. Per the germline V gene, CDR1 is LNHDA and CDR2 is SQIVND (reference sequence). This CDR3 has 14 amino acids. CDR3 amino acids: CASSTPQGAGEQYF. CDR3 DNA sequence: TGTGCCAGTAGTACCCCCCAGGGTGCGGGCGAGCAGTACTTC.

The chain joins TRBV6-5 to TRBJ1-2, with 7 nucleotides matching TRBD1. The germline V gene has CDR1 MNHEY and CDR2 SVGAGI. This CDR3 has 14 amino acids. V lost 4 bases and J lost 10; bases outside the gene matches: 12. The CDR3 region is CASSLNDRAGDYTF. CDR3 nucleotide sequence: TGTGCCAGCAGTTTAAACGACAGGGCTGGGGACTACACCTTC.

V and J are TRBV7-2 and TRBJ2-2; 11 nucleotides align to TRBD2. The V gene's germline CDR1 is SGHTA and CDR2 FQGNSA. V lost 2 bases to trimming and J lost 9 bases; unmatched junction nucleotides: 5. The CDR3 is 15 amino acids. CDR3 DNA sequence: TGTGCCAGCAGCTTAATAACTAGCGGGAGTAGGGAGCTGTTTTTT. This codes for CASSLITSGSRELFF. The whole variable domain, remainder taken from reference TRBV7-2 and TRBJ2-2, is GAGVSQSPSNKVTEKGKDVELRCDPISGHTALYWYRQSLGQGLEFLIYFQGNSAPDKSGLPSDRFSAERTGGSVSTLTIQRTQQEDSAVYLCASSLITSGSRELFFGEGSRLTVL.

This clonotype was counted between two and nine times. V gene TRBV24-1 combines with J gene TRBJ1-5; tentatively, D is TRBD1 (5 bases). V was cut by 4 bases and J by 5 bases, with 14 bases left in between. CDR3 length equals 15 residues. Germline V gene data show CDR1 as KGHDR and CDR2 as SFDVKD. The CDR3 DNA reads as TGTGCCACCAGTGAAGTCGATAGAGGGGATCAGCCCCAGCATTTT. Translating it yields CATSEVDRGDQPQHF.

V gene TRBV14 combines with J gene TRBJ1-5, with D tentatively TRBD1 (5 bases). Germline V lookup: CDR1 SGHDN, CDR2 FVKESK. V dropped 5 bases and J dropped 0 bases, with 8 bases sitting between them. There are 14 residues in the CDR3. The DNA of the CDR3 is TGTGCCAGCAGCTCGGGGGGTAGCAATCAGCCCCAGCATTTT. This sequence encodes CASSSGGSNQPQHF.

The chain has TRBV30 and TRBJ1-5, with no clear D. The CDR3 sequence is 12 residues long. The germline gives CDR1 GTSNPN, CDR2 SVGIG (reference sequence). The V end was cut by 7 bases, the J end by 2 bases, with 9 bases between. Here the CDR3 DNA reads TGTGCCTCTAGTGGGGGCAATCAGCCCCAGCATTTT. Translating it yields CASSGGNQPQHF.

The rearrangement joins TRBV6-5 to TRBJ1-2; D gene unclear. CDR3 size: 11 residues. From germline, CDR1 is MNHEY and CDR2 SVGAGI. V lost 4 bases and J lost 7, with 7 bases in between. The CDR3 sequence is CASSLDSGYTF. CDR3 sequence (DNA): TGTGCCAGCAGTTTAGACTCTGGCTACACCTTC.

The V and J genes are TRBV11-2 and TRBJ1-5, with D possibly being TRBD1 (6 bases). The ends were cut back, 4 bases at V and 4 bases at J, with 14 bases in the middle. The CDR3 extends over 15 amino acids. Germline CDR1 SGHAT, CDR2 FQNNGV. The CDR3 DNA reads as TGTGCCAGCAGCTCCGGTTTCCAGGGGAATCAGCCCCAGCATTTT. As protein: CASSSGFQGNQPQHF.

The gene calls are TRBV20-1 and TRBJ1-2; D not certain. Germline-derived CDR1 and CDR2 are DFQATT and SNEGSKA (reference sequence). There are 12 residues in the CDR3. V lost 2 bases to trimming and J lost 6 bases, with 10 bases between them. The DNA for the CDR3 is TGCAGTGCTAGATACGGCGGAGATGGCTACACCTTC. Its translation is CSARYGGDGYTF.

CDR3 coding DNA: TGCGCCAGCAGCCGGGGACTAGCGGGAGAGCTTAAAGAGACCCAGTACTTC. Translation gives CASSRGLAGELKETQYF. This rearrangement joins TRBV5-1 to TRBJ2-5, with 14 bases that match TRBD2. The CDR3 extends over 17 amino acids. Germline trimming cut 4 bases from V and 3 bases from J; bases unmatched to any gene: 8. The germline V gene encodes CDR1 SGHRS and CDR2 YFSETQ. Complete variable domain (other parts from reference TRBV5-1 and TRBJ2-5): KAGVTQTPRYLIKTRGQQVTLSCSPISGHRSVSWYQQTPGQGLQFLFEYFSETQRNKGNFPGRFSGRQFSNSRSEMNVSTLELGDSALYLCASSRGLAGELKETQYFGPGTRLLVL.

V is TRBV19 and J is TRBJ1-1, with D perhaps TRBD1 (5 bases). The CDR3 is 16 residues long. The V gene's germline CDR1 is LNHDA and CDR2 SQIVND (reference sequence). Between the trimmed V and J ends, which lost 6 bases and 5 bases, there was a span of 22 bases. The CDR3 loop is CASSEGRARVWTEAFF. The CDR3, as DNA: TGTGCCAGTAGCGAGGGGAGGGCGAGGGTTTGGACTGAAGCTTTCTTT.

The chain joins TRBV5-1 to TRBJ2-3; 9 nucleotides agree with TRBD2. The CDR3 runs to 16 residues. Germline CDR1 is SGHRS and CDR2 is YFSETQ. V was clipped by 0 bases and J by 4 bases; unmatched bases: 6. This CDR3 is CASSLAMAGGADTQYF. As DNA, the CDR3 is TGCGCCAGCAGCTTGGCCATGGCGGGAGGGGCAGATACGCAGTATTTT. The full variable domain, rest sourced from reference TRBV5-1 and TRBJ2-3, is KAGVTQTPRYLIKTRGQQVTLSCSPISGHRSVSWYQQTPGQGLQFLFEYFSETQRNKGNFPGRFSGRQFSNSRSEMNVSTLELGDSALYLCASSLAMAGGADTQYFGPGTRLTVL.

Written as DNA, the CDR3 is TGTGCCAGCAAGGGGTCAACCTACGAGCAGTACTTC. Protein product: CASKGSTYEQYF. The J gene is TRBJ2-7, the V gene TRBV6-1; D might be TRBD1 (5 bases). V was cut by 7 bases and J by 2 bases, with 9 bases left in between. The CDR3 runs 12 residues. Germline assignment: CDR1 MNHNS and CDR2 SASEGT.

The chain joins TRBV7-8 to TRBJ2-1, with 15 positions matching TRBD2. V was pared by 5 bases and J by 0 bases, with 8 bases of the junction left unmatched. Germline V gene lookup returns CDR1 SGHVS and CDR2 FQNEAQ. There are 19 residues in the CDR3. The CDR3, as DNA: TGTGCCAGCAGCCTTAACGGACTAGCGGGAGGGAGCTCCTACAATGAGCAGTTCTTC. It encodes CASSLNGLAGGSSYNEQFF.

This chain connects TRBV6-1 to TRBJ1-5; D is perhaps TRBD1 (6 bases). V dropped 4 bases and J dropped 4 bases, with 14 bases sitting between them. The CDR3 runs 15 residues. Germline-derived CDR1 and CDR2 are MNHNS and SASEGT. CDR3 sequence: CASSVRGTYNQPQHF. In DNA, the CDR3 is TGTGCCAGCAGTGTCCGGGGGACATATAATCAGCCCCAGCATTTT.

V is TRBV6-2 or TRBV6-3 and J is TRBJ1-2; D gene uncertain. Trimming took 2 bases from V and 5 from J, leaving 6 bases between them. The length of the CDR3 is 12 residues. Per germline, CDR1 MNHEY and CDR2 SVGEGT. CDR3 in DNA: TGTGCCAGCAGTTACGCCGGGTATGGCTACACCTTC. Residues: CASSYAGYGYTF.

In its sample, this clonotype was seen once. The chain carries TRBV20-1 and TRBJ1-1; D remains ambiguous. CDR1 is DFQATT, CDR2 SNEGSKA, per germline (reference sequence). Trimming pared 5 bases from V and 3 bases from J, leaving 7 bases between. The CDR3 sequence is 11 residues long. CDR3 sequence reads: CSASRDTEAFF. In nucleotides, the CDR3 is TGCAGTGCTTCGAGGGACACTGAAGCTTTCTTT.

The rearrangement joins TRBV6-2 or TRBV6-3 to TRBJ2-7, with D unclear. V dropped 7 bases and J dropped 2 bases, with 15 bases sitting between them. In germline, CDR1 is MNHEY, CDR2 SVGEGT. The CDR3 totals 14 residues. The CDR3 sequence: CASTRSGVTYEQYF. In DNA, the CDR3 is TGTGCCAGCACTAGGTCAGGAGTTACCTACGAGCAGTACTTC.